Described below is a single T cell receptor beta chain sequence and its context. The antigen remains unidentified. Primers: 60 Vbeta forward and 13 Jbeta reverse. Assay: immunoSEQ multiplex PCR; the TCRdb copy retains only in-frame clones and omits some. This sample has roughly 150,000 clones, with roughly 85% found just once. The study sampled nominally healthy donors, though unrecorded immune exposures were likely. Germline CDR1 and CDR2: LNHDA and SQIVND (reference sequence). CDR3 length: 13 residues. Trimming took off 3 bases at V and 7 bases at J, with 10 bases between the two ends. The sample is drawn from a study of cytomegalovirus exposure and HLA in healthy donors. Study findings and constraints: Apparent HLA restriction characterized most CMV-associated TCR beta chains in a later analysis. The likely explanation for a cluster of highly shared sequence variants was sequencing artifact. Per a later analysis, 15,000 to 20,000 TCR beta sequences showed association with HLA alleles at 0.05 false discovery rate.

The source material was PBMCs. This TCR was sampled from a man between 35 and 55 years old in good health and CMV-seropositive. The rearrangement uses TRBV19 and TRBJ2-1; the D is unclear. The CDR3 sequence is CASSIVRANEQFF. The CDR3 nucleotides read TGTGCCAGTAGTATTGTCCGCGCGAATGAGCAGTTCTTC.